Ten or more counts support the clone carrying this TCR beta chain. Its antigen is not identified. The data are from a study of Graves' ophthalmopathy and Graves' hyperthyroidism. About the study: Peripheral blood sampling occurred at initial diagnosis, before any treatment. General observations from the study: Most expanded thyroid clonotypes above 0.001 frequency also appeared in blood.

The V gene lost 7 bases and the J gene lost 3 bases, with 15 bases spanning the gap. The CDR3 runs to 14 residues. Amplifying from RNA transcripts, the study obtained TCR beta CDR3 regions. HTBI primers primed a first-round RT-PCR, and a second-round multiplex PCR followed. In TCRdb, the multiplex PCR reads were re-called with MiXCR into one record per CDR3 protein. The sample lists about 390,000 distinct CDR3 sequences; about 17% were seen once. Hyperthyroidism in these 18- to 65-year-old patients was newly diagnosed, lasting under 2 months. Material for sequencing was peripheral blood. The chain combines TRBV12-3 or TRBV12-4 with TRBJ2-5; D not certain. This TCR was recovered from an adult woman with stable Graves' hyperthyroidism. This chain's CDR3 is CASTLRAEKETQYF. In DNA, the CDR3 is TGTGCCAGCACCCTAAGGGCAGAGAAAGAGACCCAGTACTTC.